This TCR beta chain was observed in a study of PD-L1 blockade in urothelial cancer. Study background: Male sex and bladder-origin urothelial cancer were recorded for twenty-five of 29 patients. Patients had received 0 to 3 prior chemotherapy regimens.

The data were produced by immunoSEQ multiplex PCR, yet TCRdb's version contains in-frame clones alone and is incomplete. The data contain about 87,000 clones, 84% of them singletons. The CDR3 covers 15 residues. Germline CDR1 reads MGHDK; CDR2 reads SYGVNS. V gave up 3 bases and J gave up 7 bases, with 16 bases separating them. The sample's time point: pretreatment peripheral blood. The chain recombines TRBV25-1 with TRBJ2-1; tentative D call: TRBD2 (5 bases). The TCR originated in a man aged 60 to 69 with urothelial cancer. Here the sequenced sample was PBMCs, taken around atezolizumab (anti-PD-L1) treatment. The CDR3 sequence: CASSEAVASGNEQFF. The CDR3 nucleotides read TGTGCCAGCAGTGAGGCGGTAGCATCGGGGAATGAGCAGTTCTTC.